A selection of T cell receptor beta chains follows, all from one sample in a study of control samples from healthy donors and cancer patients. Sequenced by immunoSEQ multiplex PCR; TCRdb stores in-frame clones only, minus some. This table has about 120,000 clones, more than 75% appearing once. Sequencing used blood. These receptor sequences come from a woman between 70 and 85 years old in good health. CDR3s include the opening cysteine and the closing phenylalanine or tryptophan. Fields, in order: clone size, D gene, J gene, V gene, CDR3 protein, CDR3 DNA. A D gene is named only where the DNA matches it firmly. Expanded clones get a size class; other rows say once, few or many, or leave the size out.

clone size: NA; D gene: NA; J gene: TRBJ2-5; V gene: TRBV12-3/TRBV12-4; CDR3 protein: CASNPDPPGTQYF; CDR3 DNA: TGTGCCAGCAACCCAGACCCTCCGGGGACCCAGTACTTC
clone size: NA; D gene: NA; J gene: TRBJ2-1; V gene: TRBV5-1; CDR3 protein: CASSLAGAPDEQFF; CDR3 DNA: TGCGCCAGCAGCTTAGCGGGCGCCCCCGATGAGCAGTTCTTC
clone size: few; D gene: TRBD1; J gene: TRBJ1-5; V gene: TRBV27; CDR3 protein: CASSPGGLNQPQHF; CDR3 DNA: TGTGCCAGCAGCCCAGGGGGACTTAATCAGCCCCAGCATTTT
clone size: NA; D gene: NA; J gene: TRBJ2-7; V gene: TRBV11-2; CDR3 protein: CASSLTSQGVQYF; CDR3 DNA: TGTGCCAGCAGCCTTACATCCCAAGGGGTGCAGTACTTC
clone size: NA; D gene: TRBD2; J gene: TRBJ2-3; V gene: TRBV4-2; CDR3 protein: CASSQEGLADITDTQYF; CDR3 DNA: TGTGCCAGCAGCCAGGAGGGACTAGCGGATATCACAGATACGCAGTATTTT
clone size: NA; D gene: NA; J gene: TRBJ1-1; V gene: TRBV5-1; CDR3 protein: CASSPRTDLNTEAFF; CDR3 DNA: TGCGCCAGCAGCCCCCGGACAGATTTGAACACTGAAGCTTTCTTT
clone size: NA; D gene: NA; J gene: TRBJ2-7; V gene: TRBV12-3/TRBV12-4; CDR3 protein: CASSLDGDGEQYF; CDR3 DNA: TGTGCCAGCAGTTTGGACGGCGACGGAGAGCAGTACTTC
clone size: NA; D gene: NA; J gene: TRBJ2-7; V gene: TRBV4-2; CDR3 protein: CASSQERHGAYEQYF; CDR3 DNA: TGTGCCAGCAGCCAAGAGCGCCACGGAGCCTACGAGCAGTACTTC
clone size: NA; D gene: NA; J gene: TRBJ2-3; V gene: TRBV2; CDR3 protein: CASSGLHTADTQYF; CDR3 DNA: TGTGCCAGCAGTGGTCTACATACGGCAGATACGCAGTATTTT
clone size: NA; D gene: TRBD1; J gene: TRBJ1-2; V gene: TRBV28; CDR3 protein: CASRSGGSVYGYTF; CDR3 DNA: TGTGCCAGCAGATCAGGGGGTTCCGTCTATGGCTACACCTTC
clone size: NA; D gene: NA; J gene: TRBJ1-3; V gene: TRBV12-3/TRBV12-4; CDR3 protein: CASTPGQGNTIYF; CDR3 DNA: TGTGCCAGCACCCCGGGACAAGGAAACACCATATATTTT
clone size: NA; D gene: TRBD1; J gene: TRBJ1-6; V gene: TRBV5-6; CDR3 protein: CASRNDRAYNSPLHF; CDR3 DNA: TGTGCCAGCAGAAATGACAGGGCTTATAATTCACCCCTCCACTTT
clone size: NA; D gene: NA; J gene: TRBJ1-4; V gene: TRBV5-6; CDR3 protein: CASSLEGRWGSTNEKLFF; CDR3 DNA: TGTGCCAGCAGCTTGGAAGGCAGGTGGGGGTCAACTAATGAAAAACTGTTTTTT
clone size: NA; D gene: NA; J gene: TRBJ2-4; V gene: TRBV7-2; CDR3 protein: CASSPRTLAKNIQYF; CDR3 DNA: TGTGCCAGCTCCCCCCGGACACTAGCCAAAAACATTCAGTACTTC
clone size: NA; D gene: NA; J gene: TRBJ2-3; V gene: TRBV3-1/TRBV3-2; CDR3 protein: CASSQGIPGTTGTDTQYF; CDR3 DNA: TGTGCCAGCAGCCAAGGGATCCCAGGGACCACGGGCACAGATACGCAGTATTTT
clone size: NA; D gene: NA; J gene: TRBJ1-4; V gene: TRBV18; CDR3 protein: CASSQRTSEKLFF; CDR3 DNA: TGTGCCAGCTCACAGAGGACCTCTGAAAAACTGTTTTTT
clone size: NA; D gene: TRBD1; J gene: TRBJ2-3; V gene: TRBV11-3; CDR3 protein: CASSSRQGALDTQYF; CDR3 DNA: TGTGCCAGCAGCTCCCGACAGGGGGCTCTGGATACGCAGTATTTT
clone size: NA; D gene: NA; J gene: TRBJ2-5; V gene: TRBV11-2; CDR3 protein: CASSSTRGGETQYF; CDR3 DNA: TGTGCCAGCAGCTCGACTCGGGGCGGGGAGACCCAGTACTTC
clone size: NA; D gene: NA; J gene: TRBJ1-5; V gene: TRBV24-1; CDR3 protein: CATSDWDFNQPQHF; CDR3 DNA: TGTGCCACCAGTGATTGGGACTTCAATCAGCCCCAGCATTTT
clone size: NA; D gene: NA; J gene: TRBJ1-1; V gene: TRBV11-2; CDR3 protein: CASSLQGTEAFF; CDR3 DNA: TGTGCCAGCAGCTTACAGGGAACTGAAGCTTTCTTT
clone size: few; D gene: TRBD2; J gene: TRBJ2-5; V gene: TRBV7-2; CDR3 protein: CASSGLAETQYF; CDR3 DNA: TGTGCCAGCAGCGGACTAGCGGAGACCCAGTACTTC
clone size: NA; D gene: TRBD2; J gene: TRBJ2-7; V gene: TRBV5-4; CDR3 protein: CASSSTSGGPPVGEQYF; CDR3 DNA: TGTGCCAGCAGCTCAACAAGCGGGGGCCCGCCTGTAGGCGAGCAGTACTTC
clone size: once; D gene: NA; J gene: TRBJ1-2; V gene: TRBV6-1; CDR3 protein: CASSEAPGASPSTNYGYTF; CDR3 DNA: TGTGCCAGCAGTGAAGCCCCGGGGGCGTCCCCGTCTACCAACTATGGCTACACCTTC
clone size: NA; D gene: TRBD2; J gene: TRBJ2-1; V gene: TRBV27; CDR3 protein: CASSLKRGLASNEQFF; CDR3 DNA: TGTGCCAGCAGTTTAAAGCGGGGACTAGCGAGCAATGAGCAGTTCTTC
clone size: NA; D gene: TRBD2; J gene: TRBJ2-1; V gene: TRBV18; CDR3 protein: CASSPRRGENEQFF; CDR3 DNA: TGTGCCAGCTCACCCCGACGGGGGGAGAATGAGCAGTTCTTC
clone size: NA; D gene: NA; J gene: TRBJ2-1; V gene: TRBV7-9; CDR3 protein: CASSLVPDSYNEQFF; CDR3 DNA: TGTGCCAGCAGCTTAGTCCCGGACAGCTACAATGAGCAGTTCTTC
clone size: NA; D gene: NA; J gene: TRBJ2-2; V gene: TRBV5-4; CDR3 protein: CASSLGINTGELFF; CDR3 DNA: TGTGCCAGCAGCTTGGGAATAAACACCGGGGAGCTGTTTTTT
clone size: NA; D gene: NA; J gene: TRBJ1-1; V gene: TRBV11-2; CDR3 protein: CASSLQQNTEAFF; CDR3 DNA: TGTGCCAGCAGCTTACAGCAGAACACTGAAGCTTTCTTT
clone size: NA; D gene: NA; J gene: TRBJ2-7; V gene: TRBV27; CDR3 protein: CASSLRGAQFYEQYF; CDR3 DNA: TGTGCCAGCAGTTTACGTGGGGCACAATTCTACGAGCAGTACTTC
clone size: NA; D gene: NA; J gene: TRBJ1-1; V gene: TRBV10-1; CDR3 protein: CASSESEDQKAFF; CDR3 DNA: TGCGCCAGCAGTGAGTCTGAGGACCAGAAAGCTTTCTTT
clone size: once; D gene: TRBD2; J gene: TRBJ2-1; V gene: TRBV5-4; CDR3 protein: CASSPTSGGAYNEQFF; CDR3 DNA: TGTGCCAGCAGCCCGACTAGCGGGGGAGCTTACAATGAGCAGTTCTTC
clone size: NA; D gene: TRBD1; J gene: TRBJ2-2; V gene: TRBV7-7; CDR3 protein: CASSFSQGGTGELFF; CDR3 DNA: TGTGCCAGCAGCTTTTCACAGGGGGGCACCGGGGAGCTGTTTTTT
clone size: NA; D gene: NA; J gene: TRBJ1-1; V gene: TRBV18; CDR3 protein: CASSPSPPVVNTEAFF; CDR3 DNA: TGTGCCAGCTCACCATCCCCCCCAGTAGTGAACACTGAAGCTTTCTTT
clone size: NA; D gene: TRBD2; J gene: TRBJ2-4; V gene: TRBV4-1; CDR3 protein: CASSLHPGTSGGIAKNIQYF; CDR3 DNA: TGCGCCAGCAGCCTACACCCCGGGACTAGCGGGGGGATAGCCAAAAACATTCAGTACTTC
clone size: NA; D gene: TRBD2; J gene: TRBJ2-1; V gene: TRBV5-1; CDR3 protein: CASSLAGTSGGNEQFF; CDR3 DNA: TGCGCCAGCAGCTTGGCCGGGACTAGCGGGGGCAATGAGCAGTTCTTC
clone size: NA; D gene: NA; J gene: TRBJ2-7; V gene: TRBV27; CDR3 protein: CASSITGTVSYEQYF; CDR3 DNA: TGTGCCAGCAGTATTACCGGGACTGTCTCCTACGAGCAGTACTTC
clone size: NA; D gene: NA; J gene: TRBJ2-2; V gene: TRBV7-3; CDR3 protein: CASSLNTGELFF; CDR3 DNA: TGTGCCAGCAGCCTCAACACCGGGGAGCTGTTTTTT
clone size: NA; D gene: TRBD1; J gene: TRBJ1-4; V gene: TRBV18; CDR3 protein: CASSPPQGLTNEKLFF; CDR3 DNA: TGTGCCAGCTCACCACCACAGGGGCTGACTAATGAAAAACTGTTTTTT
clone size: once; D gene: TRBD1; J gene: TRBJ1-2; V gene: TRBV24-1; CDR3 protein: CATSDQTGFGYTF; CDR3 DNA: TGTGCCACCAGTGACCAGACAGGGTTCGGCTACACCTTC
clone size: NA; D gene: NA; J gene: TRBJ1-1; V gene: TRBV29-1; CDR3 protein: CSADAQVTEAFF; CDR3 DNA: TGCAGCGCTGATGCGCAGGTGACTGAAGCTTTCTTT
clone size: NA; D gene: TRBD2; J gene: TRBJ2-4; V gene: TRBV6-4; CDR3 protein: CASSDSSTAGRNIQYF; CDR3 DNA: TGTGCCAGCAGTGACTCCAGCACAGCGGGAAGAAACATTCAGTACTTC
clone size: NA; D gene: NA; J gene: TRBJ2-3; V gene: TRBV7-3; CDR3 protein: CASSLNSIASTDTQYF; CDR3 DNA: TGTGCCAGCAGCTTAAATAGCATCGCTAGCACAGATACGCAGTATTTT
clone size: once; D gene: TRBD1; J gene: TRBJ1-1; V gene: TRBV29-1; CDR3 protein: CSVQGTGGEGAEAFF; CDR3 DNA: TGCAGCGTTCAGGGGACAGGGGGCGAAGGGGCTGAAGCTTTCTTT
clone size: NA; D gene: NA; J gene: TRBJ2-1; V gene: TRBV7-9; CDR3 protein: CASSAKLGNEQFF; CDR3 DNA: TGTGCCAGCAGCGCCAAGTTGGGGAATGAGCAGTTCTTC
clone size: few; D gene: TRBD2; J gene: TRBJ2-1; V gene: TRBV10-3; CDR3 protein: CAISEGLAGASSYNEQFF; CDR3 DNA: TGTGCCATCAGTGAAGGTCTAGCGGGGGCCAGCTCCTACAATGAGCAGTTCTTC
clone size: once; D gene: NA; J gene: TRBJ1-4; V gene: TRBV3-1/TRBV3-2; CDR3 protein: CASSPAHRGEKLFF; CDR3 DNA: TGTGCCAGCAGCCCGGCCCACCGTGGTGAAAAACTGTTTTTT
clone size: NA; D gene: TRBD1; J gene: TRBJ1-1; V gene: TRBV5-1; CDR3 protein: CASSRRQGILDTEAFF; CDR3 DNA: TGCGCCAGCAGCAGAAGACAGGGGATTTTGGACACTGAAGCTTTCTTT
clone size: NA; D gene: NA; J gene: TRBJ1-4; V gene: TRBV11-2; CDR3 protein: CASSTPGQGKLFF; CDR3 DNA: TGTGCCAGCAGCACGCCCGGGCAGGGAAAACTGTTTTTT
clone size: NA; D gene: NA; J gene: TRBJ1-1; V gene: TRBV7-9; CDR3 protein: CASSPSGNTEAFF; CDR3 DNA: TGTGCCAGCAGCCCCTCCGGGAACACTGAAGCTTTCTTT
clone size: NA; D gene: TRBD1; J gene: TRBJ2-6; V gene: TRBV25-1; CDR3 protein: CASSQGGQGFSGANVLTF; CDR3 DNA: TGTGCCAGCAGTCAGGGGGGACAGGGGTTCTCTGGGGCCAACGTCCTGACTTTC
clone size: NA; D gene: NA; J gene: TRBJ1-1; V gene: TRBV6-5; CDR3 protein: CASSSSGDGNTEAFF; CDR3 DNA: TGTGCCAGCAGTTCCTCAGGGGACGGGAACACTGAAGCTTTCTTT
clone size: NA; D gene: TRBD2; J gene: TRBJ2-2; V gene: TRBV9; CDR3 protein: CASSAWGGNTGELFF; CDR3 DNA: TGTGCCAGCAGCGCGTGGGGGGGAAACACCGGGGAGCTGTTTTTT
clone size: NA; D gene: TRBD1; J gene: TRBJ1-2; V gene: TRBV19; CDR3 protein: CASTHRDRGKGYTF; CDR3 DNA: TGTGCCAGTACTCACCGGGACAGGGGTAAAGGCTACACCTTC
clone size: NA; D gene: NA; J gene: TRBJ1-2; V gene: TRBV7-9; CDR3 protein: CASSRDGNYGYTF; CDR3 DNA: TGTGCCAGCAGCCGGGACGGTAACTATGGCTACACCTTC
clone size: few; D gene: NA; J gene: TRBJ1-6; V gene: TRBV11-2; CDR3 protein: CASSLILNKLHF; CDR3 DNA: TGTGCCAGCAGCTTAATCTTGAACAAACTCCACTTT